The 10 T cell receptor beta chains presented below share a single source sample, sequenced in a study of human T cells and chemical hapten exposure. The time point: pre-sensitization, week 0. The treatment denotes: therapeutic diphenylcyclopropenone sensitization with weekly scalp DPC. TCRdb passed the RACE reads through MiXCR, listing each CDR3 protein once. The data contain some 360,000 distinct CDR3 sequences, less than 6.5% of them seen just once; the ten biggest clones take up 2% to 3%. Source: whole blood, taken in connection with sensitization to the hapten diphenylcyclopropenone (DPC). Receptor source: a woman aged 45-60 years with alopecia areata. Some clones in this sample may be carry-over from other donors' samples.

The rearrangement joins TRBV5-6 to TRBJ1-1; perhaps TRBD1 as D (6 bases). The germline V gene has CDR1 SGHDT and CDR2 YYEEEE. The V end lost 5 bases, the J end lost 5 bases, and 16 bases lay between the germline ends. This CDR3 is built from 14 residues. The CDR3 here is CASRPTGGGTEAFF. The CDR3 coding sequence is TGTGCCAGCAGGCCCACAGGAGGGGGGACTGAAGCTTTCTTT.

The sample holds many counts of this clonotype. The DNA of the CDR3 is TGTGCCAGCAGCCGTACAGGGGGTGGGTCAGAGACCCAGTACTTC. It is translated as CASSRTGGGSETQYF. The chain uses TRBV4-2 and TRBJ2-5, with TRBD1 matching over 8 bases. V lost 4 bases and J lost 4; bases outside the gene matches: 8. The CDR3 extends over 15 amino acids. Germline lookup yields CDR1 LGHNA and CDR2 YNFKEQ.

This clonotype was counted ten times or more. The chain carries TRBV5-1 and TRBJ2-6; TRBD1 agrees at 9 bases. Germline assignment: CDR1 SGHRS and CDR2 YFSETQ. This CDR3 has 17 amino acids. V shed 4 bases and J 2 bases; nucleotides not matched to a gene: 7. The CDR3 bases are TGCGCCAGCAGCCCGGGACAGGGTTCTGCTGGGGCCAACGTCCTGACTTTC. Its translation is CASSPGQGSAGANVLTF.

This clonotype was picked up many times. The chain joins TRBV12-3 or TRBV12-4 to TRBJ2-2; D is unresolved. The V end lost 8 bases, the J end lost 4 bases, and 14 bases lay between the germline ends. CDR3 length: 14 residues. CDR3 loop: CASDTWSTTGELFF. The CDR3 DNA follows: TGTGCCAGCGATACATGGAGCACCACCGGGGAGCTGTTTTTT.

This clonotype was found a few times. The genes are TRBV30 and TRBJ2-7; no reliable D call. Germline lookup yields CDR1 GTSNPN and CDR2 SVGIG (reference sequence). V lost 4 bases to trimming and J lost 0 bases, with 16 bases between them. This CDR3 contains 15 residues. CDR3 coding DNA: TGTGCCTGGAACTACTTAGGCGTTAGCTCCTACGAGCAGTACTTC. Protein: CAWNYLGVSSYEQYF. The full variable domain, with the rest looked up from reference TRBV30 and TRBJ2-7, is SQTIHQWPATLVQPVGSPLSLECTVEGTSNPNLYWYRQAAGRGLQLLFYSVGIGQISSEVPQNLSASRPQDRQFILSSKKLLLSDSGFYLCAWNYLGVSSYEQYFGPGTRLTVT.

This clonotype was counted at least ten times. The V gene is TRBV19, the J gene TRBJ2-1; 8 bases are shared with TRBD1. The length of the CDR3 is 15 residues. The ends lost 5 bases at V and 4 bases at J; junction bases unmatched: 7. The germline V gene has CDR1 LNHDA and CDR2 SQIVND (reference sequence). The chain's CDR3 is CASSLGRGRYNEQFF. CDR3 nucleotide sequence: TGTGCCAGTAGTTTGGGCAGGGGGCGTTACAATGAGCAGTTCTTC. The whole variable domain, filled in from reference TRBV19 and TRBJ2-1, reads DGGITQSPKYLFRKEGQNVTLSCEQNLNHDAMYWYRQDPGQGLRLIYYSQIVNDFQKGDIAEGYSVSREKKESFPLTVTSAQKNPTAFYLCASSLGRGRYNEQFFGPGTRLTVL.

This clonotype was picked up many times. The chain uses TRBV10-3 and TRBJ1-1; 8 bases align to TRBD1. Trimming cost V 8 bases and J 8 bases; bases outside gene matches: 13. Germline CDR1 reads ENHRY; CDR2 reads SYGVKD. The CDR3 is 14 residues long. The chain's CDR3 is CAIQPGQAIGEAFF. DNA for the CDR3: TGTGCCATCCAGCCGGGACAGGCTATTGGGGAAGCTTTCTTT.

V is TRBV15 and J is TRBJ2-3; 11 nucleotides align to TRBD2. Trimming cost V 0 bases and J 2 bases; bases outside gene matches: 7. The length of the CDR3 is 18 residues. Germline V gives CDR1 LNHNV, CDR2 YYDKDF (reference sequence). CDR3 in DNA: TGTGCCACCAGCAGAGACTCCGGGACTAGCGGTCTCACAGATACGCAGTATTTT. This gives the protein CATSRDSGTSGLTDTQYF. Full variable domain (remainder filled in from reference TRBV15 and TRBJ2-3): DAMVIQNPRYQVTQFGKPVTLSCSQTLNHNVMYWYQQKSSQAPKLLFHYYDKDFNNEADTPDNFQSRRPNTSFCFLDIRSPGLGDTAMYLCATSRDSGTSGLTDTQYFGPGTRLTVL.

V is TRBV28 and J is TRBJ2-2; D remains ambiguous. Germline CDR1 is MDHEN and CDR2 is SYDVKM. The CDR3 consists of 12 residues. V was trimmed by 8 bases and J by 6 bases, leaving 10 bases between them. CDR3 sequence: CASGIPSGELFF. The CDR3 DNA reads as TGTGCCAGCGGAATCCCCTCCGGGGAGCTGTTTTTT.

The CDR3 DNA follows: TGTGCCAGCAGTTTAGGCAGGGGTCTCGGGTCCTATAATTCACCCCTCCACTTT. As protein: CASSLGRGLGSYNSPLHF. The chain has TRBV28 and TRBJ1-6, with D possibly TRBD1 on 6 matching bases. Trimming pared 2 bases from V and 1 base from J, leaving 15 bases between. The CDR3 totals 18 residues. The germline V gene has CDR1 MDHEN and CDR2 SYDVKM.